The 17 T cell receptor beta chains below come from one sample, sequenced in a study of beta chain features in type 1 diabetes. Of the isolated RNA, all was reverse transcribed, and so the sequenced material was expressed TCRB transcripts. Sequencing used immunoSEQ multiplex PCR; TCRdb keeps in-frame clones, though not all of them. The sample lists about 220,000 clones, around 9.9% seen once, with approximately 1.4% in the top ten. The sequencing sample was made of central memory CD4+ T cells from blood. These receptors were collected from a man younger than 30 in good health.

This clone was counted between two and nine times. V and J are TRBV29-1 and TRBJ1-2; no definite D call. The CDR3 has 11 residues. The V end lost 6 bases, the J end lost 4 bases, and 9 bases lay between the germline ends. CDR1 and CDR2 from the germline V gene are SQVTM and ANQGSEA. Here the CDR3 DNA reads TGCAGCGTCTTACAGAGCTATGGCTACACCTTC. It specifies CSVLQSYGYTF.

The chain recombines TRBV7-6 with TRBJ2-7; 9 nucleotides align to TRBD2. Germline loops: CDR1 SGHVS, CDR2 FNYEAQ. This CDR3 has 15 amino acids. V trimming: 4 bases; J trimming: 3 bases; junction bases outside the gene matches: 7. CDR3 protein: CASSSPGLAVYEQYF. CDR3 DNA sequence: TGTGCCAGCAGCTCGCCGGGACTAGCCGTCTACGAGCAGTACTTC.

The V call is TRBV7-9, the J call TRBJ2-7, with D possibly being TRBD2 (6 bases). The CDR3 covers 17 residues. V was shortened by 7 bases and J by 4 bases, with 26 bases between the two germline ends. Germline CDR1 reads SEHNR; CDR2 reads FQNEAQ (reference sequence). Here the CDR3 reads CASTSLGGRTLGYEQYF. The CDR3, as DNA: TGTGCCAGCACCTCCCTGGGAGGAAGGACTCTCGGGTACGAGCAGTACTTC.

This clone was detected a few times. The V gene is TRBV30, the J gene TRBJ1-1; TRBD1 agrees at 8 bases. Germline V gene lookup returns CDR1 GTSNPN and CDR2 SVGIG (reference sequence). V was pared by 8 bases and J by 4 bases, with 9 bases of the junction left unmatched. The CDR3 extends over 13 amino acids. The CDR3: CAGTGPWGTEAFF. In DNA, the CDR3 is TGTGCCGGGACAGGCCCTTGGGGCACTGAAGCTTTCTTT.

This clone was observed a handful of times. The J gene is TRBJ2-1, the V gene TRBV18; 7 nucleotides match TRBD1. V was pared by 1 base and J by 6 bases, with 12 bases of the junction left unmatched. CDR3 length: 17 residues. CDR1 KGHSH and CDR2 LQKENI come from the germline V gene. CDR3 sequence reads: CASSPQSGTDLTNEQFF. In DNA form, the CDR3 reads TGTGCCAGCTCACCACAAAGTGGGACAGACCTCACCAATGAGCAGTTCTTC.

The chain recombines TRBV9 with TRBJ2-7; D remains unclear. V was clipped by 0 bases and J by 4 bases, with 11 bases between them. The CDR3 is made up of 14 amino acids. Germline V gene sequence: CDR1 SGDLS, CDR2 YYNGEE. The CDR3: CASSVAPDAYEQYF. In DNA, the CDR3 is TGTGCCAGCAGCGTAGCCCCAGACGCGTACGAGCAGTACTTC.

This clone has more than one count but fewer than ten. One end of the junction fails to match germline, which may point to a read error. CDR3 residues: CAGSGGGQQYF. CDR3 DNA sequence: TGTGCCGGGAGTGGGGGGGGCCAGCAGTACTTC. The J gene is TRBJ2-7, the V gene TRBV30, with a weak D call TRBD2 (7 bases). The CDR3 length is 11 residues. Germline assignment: CDR1 GTSNPN and CDR2 SVGIG (reference sequence).

The chain carries TRBV29-1 and TRBJ2-7; D gene ambiguous. Per germline, CDR1 SQVTM and CDR2 ANQGSEA. Trimming took 8 bases from V and 5 from J, leaving 16 bases between them. The CDR3 length is 12 residues. The CDR3, as DNA: TGCAGCACATACGGGTTTGGCAACGAGCAGTACTTC. Translating it yields CSTYGFGNEQYF.

This clone occurred a few times. It differs at one base from a far larger clone, so likely a read error. The gene calls are TRBV7-6 and TRBJ2-5; no reliable D call. This CDR3 contains 11 residues. V gave up 6 bases and J gave up 2 bases, with 4 bases separating them. Per germline, CDR1 SGHVS and CDR2 FNYEAQ. CDR3 in DNA: TGTGCCAGCAGTTATCAAGAGACCCAGTACTTC. Translation: CASSYQETQYF.

V and J are TRBV6-5 and TRBJ1-2, with 7 positions matching TRBD1. The CDR3 is 13 residues long. Germline V CDR1 and CDR2: MNHEY, SVGAGI. V gave up 6 bases and J gave up 8 bases; unmatched junction bases: 9. The DNA for the CDR3 is TGTGCCAGCAGCTTTACGGGACAGCTAGGCTACACCTTC. Translation gives CASSFTGQLGYTF.

CDR3 coding DNA: TGCGCCAGCAGCGCGACTAGCGGGAGGGCCGGGGAGCTGTTTTTT. As protein: CASSATSGRAGELFF. The J gene is TRBJ2-2, the V gene TRBV5-1, with 14 bases aligning to TRBD2. CDR3 length: 15 amino acids. Per germline, CDR1 SGHRS and CDR2 YFSETQ. V lost 4 bases to trimming and J lost 6 bases; unmatched junction nucleotides: 2.

J is TRBJ2-7 and V is TRBV4-2, with 7 bases identical to TRBD2. With V trimmed by 5 bases and J by 3 bases, 10 bases remained unmatched. Germline V gene data show CDR1 as LGHNA and CDR2 as YNFKEQ. The CDR3 spans 15 residues. CDR3 sequence: CASSTQGGSGYEQYF. The CDR3 DNA sequence: TGTGCCAGCAGCACTCAGGGCGGGAGTGGCTACGAGCAGTACTTC.

This clone has just a few counts. The genes are TRBV25-1 and TRBJ2-4; no clear D. V gave up 2 bases and J gave up 2 bases, with 13 bases separating them. The CDR3 contains 16 residues. CDR1 MGHDK and CDR2 SYGVNS come from the germline V gene. The CDR3 loop is CASSEETLDTKNIQYF. DNA of the CDR3: TGTGCCAGCAGTGAAGAAACACTCGACACCAAAAACATTCAGTACTTC.

This chain joins TRBV18 and TRBJ2-5; 8 bases match TRBD2. The germline V gene encodes CDR1 KGHSH and CDR2 LQKENI. This CDR3 comprises 15 residues. Trimming cost V 3 bases and J 5 bases; bases outside gene matches: 8. This CDR3 reads CASSPRIAGLETQYF. The CDR3 DNA follows: TGTGCCAGCTCACCCCGGATAGCGGGACTGGAGACCCAGTACTTC.

In its sample, this clone was seen a few times. V gene TRBV7-2 combines with J gene TRBJ2-7; no definite D call. The CDR3 runs 14 residues. The germline V and J ends were trimmed by 3 bases and 0 bases, with 9 bases remaining between them. CDR1 SGHTA and CDR2 FQGNSA come from the germline V gene. As DNA, the CDR3 is TGTGCCAGCAGCTTGCCAGCGAACTCCTACGAGCAGTACTTC. It specifies CASSLPANSYEQYF.

Written as DNA, the CDR3 is TGTGCCAGCAGCCCTGCGACAGGGCACGAGCAGTACTTC. It is translated as CASSPATGHEQYF. The chain links TRBV7-9 to TRBJ2-7; TRBD1 matches at 7 bases. CDR3 length: 13 amino acids. Germline V gives CDR1 SEHNR, CDR2 FQNEAQ (reference sequence). V lost 5 bases and J lost 5; bases outside the gene matches: 6.

This clone was seen a handful of times. The chain couples TRBV11-2 to TRBJ2-1; possibly TRBD2 for D (6 bases). The CDR3 covers 13 residues. Looked up from germline, CDR1 is SGHAT and CDR2 is FQNNGV. The V end was cut by 7 bases, the J end by 2 bases, with 9 bases between. The CDR3 here is CASKKRAYNEQFF. The CDR3 DNA reads as TGTGCCAGCAAAAAGCGGGCCTACAATGAGCAGTTCTTC.